This passage covers 26 T cell receptor beta chains from one sample sequenced in a study of T cells after yellow fever vaccination (dated by TCRdb to about 2019). The treatment or condition label here, explained by the study, means: live attenuated yellow fever vaccine strain. Library preparation was by 5' RACE. Sequencing used an Illumina HiSeq 2500. TCRdb itself trimmed the public reads at Q25 with fastp, ran MiXCR and retained productive beta chains. Each CDR3 protein appears once, grouped with its most common genes and DNA. The sample contains over 130,000 distinct CDR3 sequences, about 7.7% of them found a single time. About 0.73% of the sample rests with the top ten. This specimen was CD4+ T cells sorted from PBMCs, taken 5 days after the yellow fever booster vaccination. The receptors were gathered from a young man who received the YFV17D yellow fever vaccine.

This clonotype was seen at least ten times. The V call is TRBV7-2, the J call TRBJ2-7; 10 bases line up with TRBD2. The J segment lost 5 bases and the V segment lost 3 bases, leaving 4 bases of the junction unmatched. The CDR3 spans 14 residues. Per the germline V gene, CDR1 is SGHTA and CDR2 is FQGNSA. In DNA form, the CDR3 reads TGTGCCAGCAGCTTTGGGACTAGCGTGCACGAGCAGTACTTC. This codes for CASSFGTSVHEQYF.

The rearrangement links TRBV18 to TRBJ2-4; D perhaps matches TRBD2 (6 bases). The CDR3 has 15 amino acids. The ends were cut back, 0 bases at V and 5 bases at J, with 11 bases in the middle. Germline lookup yields CDR1 KGHSH and CDR2 LQKENI. Here the CDR3 DNA reads TGTGCCAGCTCACCACCGGGAGGACACGAAAACATTCAGTACTTC. Its translation is CASSPPGGHENIQYF.

This clonotype has at least ten counts. The genes are TRBV20-1 and TRBJ2-3; D is unclear. The ends were cut back, 3 bases at V and 0 bases at J, with 7 bases in the middle. This CDR3 contains 13 residues. Germline V gives CDR1 DFQATT, CDR2 SNEGSKA (reference sequence). In DNA form, the CDR3 reads TGCAGTGCTAGCCTGGGAAGCACAGATACGCAGTATTTT. Protein product: CSASLGSTDTQYF.

The chain carries TRBV29-1 and TRBJ2-3, with D perhaps matching TRBD1 (5 bases). The germline CDR1 and CDR2 sequences are SQVTM and ANQGSEA. The CDR3 is 14 amino acids. Trimming removed 6 bases from V and 1 base from J, with 14 bases in between. Written as DNA, the CDR3 is TGCAGCGTCCGACCAGGGTCGGGCACAGATACGCAGTATTTT. Translating gives CSVRPGSGTDTQYF.

In this sample, this clonotype turned up many times. This sequence joins TRBV5-6 and TRBJ2-6; tentative D call: TRBD2 (5 bases). From germline, CDR1 is SGHDT and CDR2 YYEEEE. This CDR3 has 18 residues. Trimming removed 1 base at V and 4 bases at J, with 18 bases between. DNA of the CDR3: TGTGCCAGCAGCTTGAGAGGTTTAGGGAGAGCCGGGGCCAACGTCCTGACTTTC. It codes for CASSLRGLGRAGANVLTF.

This clonotype was recorded a few times. The V gene is TRBV5-6, the J gene TRBJ1-6; D possibly corresponds to TRBD1 (5 bases). The V and J ends lost 7 bases and 0 bases respectively, with 14 bases between them. Germline V gene lookup returns CDR1 SGHDT and CDR2 YYEEEE. The CDR3 extends over 16 amino acids. CDR3 DNA: TGTGCCAGCGCTTGGTCAGGGAGCTCCTATAATTCACCCCTCCACTTT. Translating it yields CASAWSGSSYNSPLHF.

J is TRBJ2-2 and V is TRBV24-1; 11 bases line up with TRBD2. After removal of 5 bases from V and 9 bases from J, the junction contained 10 bases not matched to a gene. CDR3 length equals 16 residues. The germline V gene has CDR1 KGHDR and CDR2 SFDVKD. In DNA, the CDR3 is TGTGCCACCAGTGGTTTCCCTAGCGGGAGGAATTGGGAGCTGTTTTTT. Translated, it gives CATSGFPSGRNWELFF.

Turning to this clonotype: Given a much more abundant clone one base away, this may be a read error. The chain couples TRBV20-1 to TRBJ2-1; 8 bases agree with TRBD2. CDR3 length: 15 residues. Germline loops: CDR1 DFQATT, CDR2 SNEGSKA (reference sequence). J was trimmed by 7 bases and V by 3 bases; bases with no gene match: 11. CDR3 in amino acids: CSARKSLAGQNEQFF. The CDR3 nucleotides read TGCAGTGCTAGGAAGAGTTTAGCGGGACAAAATGAGCAGTTCTTC.

This clonotype came up many times. This sequence joins TRBV27 and TRBJ2-1, with TRBD2 identical over 9 bases. There are 17 residues in the CDR3. Germline values: CDR1 MNHEY, CDR2 SMNVEV (reference sequence). V gave up 5 bases and J gave up 0 bases; unmatched junction bases: 8. CDR3 protein: CASSLQTSGGSYNEQFF. DNA of the CDR3: TGTGCCAGCAGTCTTCAGACTAGCGGAGGCTCCTACAATGAGCAGTTCTTC.

This clonotype came up many times. The chain combines TRBV20-1 with TRBJ2-3, with D perhaps TRBD2 (5 bases). Per the germline V gene, CDR1 is DFQATT and CDR2 is SNEGSKA (reference sequence). The V end lost 1 base, the J end lost 8 bases, and 13 bases lay between the germline ends. There are 13 residues in the CDR3. The CDR3, as DNA: TGCAGTGCTAGAGGCGGGTGGGTGGGTACGCAGTATTTT. The encoded protein is CSARGGWVGTQYF.

This clonotype was observed at least ten times. The V gene is TRBV29-1, the J gene TRBJ2-1; 8 bases are shared with TRBD1. Germline CDR1 and CDR2: SQVTM and ANQGSEA. The CDR3 has 14 residues. The V gene end was trimmed by 4 bases and the J gene end by 5 bases; junction bases not matched to a gene: 7. DNA of the CDR3: TGCAGCGTTGCCCAGGGGACAGGTAACAATGAGCAGTTCTTC. This sequence encodes CSVAQGTGNNEQFF.

The sample holds many counts of this clonotype. V usage is TRBV5-1 and J usage is TRBJ2-3; D remains ambiguous. CDR1 is SGHRS, CDR2 YFSETQ, per germline. CDR3 length: 15 residues. Trimming cost V 0 bases and J 1 base, with 9 bases left between them. The CDR3 DNA sequence: TGCGCCAGCAGCTTGGAGGGAAAAGGCACAGATACGCAGTATTTT. This codes for CASSLEGKGTDTQYF.

The chain links TRBV24-1 to TRBJ2-2; 9 nucleotides align to TRBD1. Germline CDR1 is KGHDR and CDR2 is SFDVKD. The junction had 22 bases not matched to a gene; V was cut back by 8 bases and J by 1 base. The CDR3 is made up of 21 amino acids. In DNA, the CDR3 is TGTGCCACCATTTATTCAAAAGTCCGGGACAGGGTTGTTTTGAACACCGGGGAGCTGTTTTTT. Translation: CATIYSKVRDRVVLNTGELFF.

This clonotype has at least ten counts. The J gene is TRBJ2-1, the V gene TRBV4-2; D might be TRBD2 (6 bases). V dropped 2 bases and J dropped 8 bases, with 16 bases sitting between them. Per germline, CDR1 LGHNA and CDR2 YNFKEQ. The length of the CDR3 is 15 residues. The chain's CDR3 is CASSQRTLRDYEQFF. The CDR3 nucleotides are TGTGCCAGCAGCCAACGGACATTAAGGGACTATGAGCAGTTCTTC.

This clonotype appeared many times. The V gene is TRBV21-1, the J gene TRBJ2-4; the DNA was not used to check the table's D call, TRBD1. TRBV21-1 is marked as a pseudogene. CDR3 length: 16 residues. The CDR3 is CASSIGTQLAKNIQYF. The CDR3 DNA reads TGTGCCAGCAGCATTGGGACGCAACTAGCCAAAAACATTCAGTACTTC.

The CDR3 nucleotides read TGTGCCAGCAGCAAAACGGGACTAGCGCCGACCTACAATGAGCAGTTCTTC. It yields the protein CASSKTGLAPTYNEQFF. This chain links TRBV11-2 with TRBJ2-1; 10 positions match TRBD2. J gave up 2 bases and V 5 bases, and 9 bases lay outside the gene matches. The CDR3 length is 17 residues. CDR1 SGHAT and CDR2 FQNNGV come from the germline V gene.

Many counts were recorded for this clonotype. The chain joins TRBV7-2 to TRBJ2-3; 9 bases align to TRBD2. The CDR3 totals 16 residues. Trimming removed 2 bases from V and 2 bases from J; junction bases left unmatched: 5. Germline V lookup: CDR1 SGHTA, CDR2 FQGNSA. This chain's CDR3 is CASSLQGGRVTDTQYF. CDR3 sequence (DNA): TGTGCCAGCAGCTTACAGGGCGGGAGGGTCACAGATACGCAGTATTTT. Looking up the rest from reference TRBV7-2 and TRBJ2-3 gives the full variable domain: GAGVSQSPSNKVTEKGKDVELRCDPISGHTALYWYRQSLGQGLEFLIYFQGNSAPDKSGLPSDRFSAERTGGSVSTLTIQRTQQEDSAVYLCASSLQGGRVTDTQYFGPGTRLTVL.

This clonotype was seen repeatedly, ten times or more. This chain connects TRBV29-1 to TRBJ2-7; D assignment may be TRBD1 or TRBD2 (5 bases each). From germline, CDR1 is SQVTM and CDR2 ANQGSEA. Trimming cost V 5 bases and J 4 bases, with 12 bases left between them. The CDR3 runs to 12 residues. The CDR3 sequence is CSVLRGGYEQYF. The CDR3 nucleotides are TGCAGCGTTTTAAGGGGCGGGTACGAGCAGTACTTC.

Ten or more counts support this clonotype. This sequence joins TRBV7-9 and TRBJ2-5; 10 bases map to TRBD2. V gave up 5 bases and J gave up 2 bases; unmatched junction bases: 5. This CDR3 is 15 amino acids long. CDR1 SEHNR and CDR2 FQNEAQ come from the germline V gene (reference sequence). In DNA form, the CDR3 reads TGTGCCAGCAGCAGGACTAGCGGAACACAAGAGACCCAGTACTTC. This encodes CASSRTSGTQETQYF.

The table lists this clonotype with many counts. This chain uses TRBV5-1 with TRBJ2-3, with 9 bases that match TRBD1. Germline values: CDR1 SGHRS, CDR2 YFSETQ. This CDR3 comprises 15 residues. J was trimmed by 2 bases and V by 2 bases; bases with no gene match: 3. This chain's CDR3 is CASSFWDRVTDTQYF. Written as DNA, the CDR3 is TGCGCCAGCAGCTTCTGGGACAGGGTCACAGATACGCAGTATTTT.

The table lists this clonotype with a few counts. J is TRBJ1-4 and V is TRBV20-1, with 10 bases matching TRBD1. This CDR3 comprises 15 residues. Germline V lookup: CDR1 DFQATT, CDR2 SNEGSKA (reference sequence). Trimming took 5 bases from V and 6 from J; bases not matched to a gene: 9. This CDR3 is CSASPGQGFYEKLFF. Written as DNA, the CDR3 is TGCAGTGCTTCCCCGGGACAGGGGTTTTATGAAAAACTGTTTTTT.

This clonotype was counted at least ten times. This rearrangement joins TRBV24-1 to TRBJ2-3, with D unresolved. The CDR3 consists of 11 residues. V lost 7 bases to trimming and J lost 5 bases, with 6 bases between them. Germline CDR1 is KGHDR and CDR2 is SFDVKD. The CDR3 nucleotides read TGTGCCACCAGCCCGGGAGATACGCAGTATTTT. This translates into CATSPGDTQYF.

This clonotype was counted at least ten times. The chain uses TRBV20-1 and TRBJ2-3; TRBD2 matches at 13 bases. CDR1 is DFQATT and CDR2 is SNEGSKA in the germline V gene (reference sequence). The V gene end was trimmed by 3 bases and the J gene end by 2 bases; junction bases not matched to a gene: 11. CDR3 length: 18 amino acids. DNA for the CDR3: TGCAGTGCTAGCAAAGTGGGACTAGCGGGGATAAACACAGATACGCAGTATTTT. Protein product: CSASKVGLAGINTDTQYF.

CDR3 bases: TGTGCCAGCAGCCCTGTGGGGACAGGGAGGTACGAGCAGTACTTC. Residues: CASSPVGTGRYEQYF. This chain links TRBV6-1 with TRBJ2-7; TRBD1 aligns across 9 bases. Germline V gene sequence: CDR1 MNHNS, CDR2 SASEGT. The length of the CDR3 is 15 residues. V lost 6 bases, J lost 4 bases, and 10 bases stayed unmatched.

This clonotype occurred a few times. The genes are TRBV7-9 and TRBJ2-7; weak D call: TRBD1 (6 bases). V was trimmed by 7 bases and J by 0 bases, leaving 19 bases between them. Germline values: CDR1 SEHNR, CDR2 FQNEAQ (reference sequence). The CDR3 spans 16 residues. The CDR3 DNA follows: TGTGCCAGCACTATCTTTTCCTGGGACAACTCCTACGAGCAGTACTTC. This gives the protein CASTIFSWDNSYEQYF.

This clonotype was seen only a few times. The V call is TRBV19, the J call TRBJ2-2; D is perhaps TRBD1 (6 bases). From germline, CDR1 is LNHDA and CDR2 SQIVND (reference sequence). The length of the CDR3 is 12 residues. Trimming pared 3 bases from V and 15 bases from J, leaving 14 bases between. CDR3 sequence (DNA): TGTGCCAGTAGTATTAAGGCAGGGGAAATGTTTTTT. Amino acids: CASSIKAGEMFF.